One sample yielded the 17 T cell receptor beta chains listed below, sequenced in a study of T cells after posttransplantation cyclophosphamide. TCRdb keeps only in-frame clones here, not all; method: immunoSEQ multiplex PCR. The sample has approximately 50,000 clones; under 95% are singletons. What was sequenced was PBMCs. The source is a woman in her thirties in good health and a related stem cell transplant donor.

The chain employs TRBV11-3 and TRBJ2-5, with unresolved D. Germline assignment: CDR1 SGHNT and CDR2 YENEEA. The CDR3 extends over 12 amino acids. V lost 4 bases and J 0 bases, leaving 3 bases between the germline ends. In nucleotides, the CDR3 is TGTGCCAGCAGCTCTAACCAAGAGACCCAGTACTTC. It codes for CASSSNQETQYF.

The chain uses TRBV4-1 and TRBJ2-3; 10 nucleotides agree with TRBD2. This CDR3 is 17 amino acids long. V lost 1 base and J lost 1; bases outside the gene matches: 5. The V gene's germline CDR1 is MGHRA and CDR2 YSYEKL. The DNA of the CDR3 is TGCGCCAGCAGCCAAGTGTCTCTAGCGGGGGGCACAGATACGCAGTATTTT. Its protein product is CASSQVSLAGGTDTQYF.

The V and J genes are TRBV7-3 and TRBJ2-1; TRBD2 matches at 8 bases. Germline values: CDR1 SGHTA, CDR2 FQGTGA. The CDR3 consists of 17 residues. The ends lost 5 bases at V and 4 bases at J; junction bases unmatched: 13. The chain's CDR3 is CASSPRSGEVGYNEQFF. CDR3 coding DNA: TGTGCCAGCAGCCCACGTAGCGGGGAGGTGGGTTACAATGAGCAGTTCTTC.

This rearrangement joins TRBV5-1 to TRBJ2-1, with 10 bases aligning to TRBD2. The CDR3 is made up of 15 amino acids. The germline CDR1 and CDR2 sequences are SGHRS and YFSETQ. The V segment lost 2 bases and the J segment 8 bases; nucleotides outside the gene matches: 7. DNA of the CDR3: TGCGCCAGCAGCTTCTATAGCGGGGGGCCTGATGAGCAGTTCTTC. This codes for CASSFYSGGPDEQFF.

V usage is TRBV7-6 and J usage is TRBJ2-5, with 8 bases aligning to TRBD2. V shed 5 bases, J shed 5 bases, and the junction held 10 bases outside the gene matches. CDR1 is SGHVS and CDR2 is FNYEAQ in the germline V gene. The CDR3 spans 15 residues. CDR3 loop: CASSPTTSAAETQYF. The DNA for the CDR3 is TGTGCCAGCAGCCCGACGACTAGCGCGGCGGAGACCCAGTACTTC.

The chain combines TRBV11-2 with TRBJ1-4; D perhaps matches TRBD1 (6 bases). Trimming left V 5 bases short and J 8 bases short, with 21 bases between. Germline V gives CDR1 SGHAT, CDR2 FQNNGV. The CDR3 is 16 residues long. This chain's CDR3 is CASSRKTGLKDEKLFF. In DNA form, the CDR3 reads TGTGCCAGCAGCAGGAAAACAGGGTTGAAGGACGAAAAACTGTTTTTT.

The chain uses TRBV19 and TRBJ2-3, with 12 positions matching TRBD2. The CDR3 covers 18 residues. Germline-derived CDR1 and CDR2 are LNHDA and SQIVND (reference sequence). V shed 6 bases and J 2 bases; nucleotides not matched to a gene: 12. The CDR3 DNA reads TGTGCCAGTAGCGAGACTAGCGGGGGCCCACCGGACACAGATACGCAGTATTTT. This gives the protein CASSETSGGPPDTDTQYF.

This sequence joins TRBV7-6 and TRBJ1-1; perhaps TRBD1 as D (5 bases). Germline V gene data show CDR1 as SGHVS and CDR2 as FNYEAQ. This CDR3 has 12 residues. Between the trimmed V and J ends, which lost 5 bases and 10 bases, there was a span of 14 bases. The CDR3: CASSTTAGGAFF. CDR3 nucleotides: TGTGCCAGCAGCACAACTGCCGGGGGAGCTTTCTTT.

V usage is TRBV5-1 and J usage is TRBJ1-1, with a possible D match to TRBD1 (5 bases). Germline V gene sequence: CDR1 SGHRS, CDR2 YFSETQ. The CDR3 is made up of 13 amino acids. The V gene lost 0 bases and the J gene lost 4 bases, with 7 bases spanning the gap. DNA of the CDR3: TGCGCCAGCAGCTTGGGACAGACCACTGAAGCTTTCTTT. Protein sequence: CASSLGQTTEAFF.

The V gene is TRBV5-6, the J gene TRBJ1-1; TRBD1 might be the D (6 bases). Germline V gives CDR1 SGHDT, CDR2 YYEEEE. The V gene lost 2 bases and the J gene lost 6 bases, with 11 bases spanning the gap. CDR3 length: 13 residues. CDR3 protein: CASSLNQGSEAFF. The CDR3 bases are TGTGCCAGCAGCTTAAACCAGGGGTCTGAAGCTTTCTTT.

The chain is built from TRBV2 and TRBJ1-1; D possibly corresponds to TRBD1 (6 bases). CDR3 length: 14 amino acids. Germline loops: CDR1 SNHLY, CDR2 FYNNEI. The V and J ends lost 5 bases and 1 base respectively, with 11 bases between them. Here the CDR3 reads CASSSRTANTEAFF. DNA of the CDR3: TGTGCCAGCAGTTCTCGGACAGCGAACACTGAAGCTTTCTTT.

The CDR3 bases are TGTGCCAGCAGTTTATTCGCTGGACAGGGTACTGAAGCTTTCTTT. It translates to CASSLFAGQGTEAFF. The chain links TRBV28 to TRBJ1-1, with TRBD1 matching over 8 bases. The CDR3 is made up of 15 amino acids. CDR1 MDHEN and CDR2 SYDVKM come from the germline V gene. With 1 base clipped from V and 5 bases from J, the junction kept 6 bases outside the gene matches.

CDR3 loop: CASSPGTGGTQYF. CDR3 sequence (DNA): TGTGCCAGCAGCCCTGGGACAGGAGGCACGCAGTATTTT. V usage is TRBV7-8 and J usage is TRBJ2-3; 8 nucleotides agree with TRBD1. V lost 5 bases and J lost 9; bases outside the gene matches: 7. CDR3 size: 13 residues. CDR1 and CDR2 (germline): SGHVS, FQNEAQ.

The chain combines TRBV2 with TRBJ2-1; D perhaps matches TRBD1 (7 bases). Germline-derived CDR1 and CDR2 are SNHLY and FYNNEI. Trimming cost V 5 bases and J 4 bases, with 27 bases left between them. CDR3 length: 19 amino acids. CDR3 amino acids: CASSHSKGGTVEGYNEQFF. The DNA for the CDR3 is TGTGCCAGCAGTCATAGCAAAGGGGGGACAGTCGAGGGGTACAATGAGCAGTTCTTC.

The genes are TRBV9 and TRBJ1-1; the D gene is possibly TRBD1 (6 bases). CDR3 length: 15 residues. Trimming removed 1 base from V and 5 bases from J, with 15 bases in between. Germline loops: CDR1 SGDLS, CDR2 YYNGEE. The CDR3 DNA follows: TGTGCCAGCAGCGTATACGGCAGGGGTTCGACTGAAGCTTTCTTT. The encoded protein is CASSVYGRGSTEAFF.

This clone was seen only once. This chain connects TRBV18 to TRBJ2-7; 7 bases are shared with TRBD1. J was trimmed by 2 bases and V by 3 bases; bases with no gene match: 4. The germline V gene has CDR1 KGHSH and CDR2 LQKENI. The CDR3 totals 14 residues. Here the CDR3 DNA reads TGTGCCAGCTCACCCTCGGGACAGCCCTACGAGCAGTACTTC. The encoded protein is CASSPSGQPYEQYF.

As DNA, the CDR3 is TGCGCCAGCAGCCAAGAGGACAGTACTCGGGGCGAGCAGTACTTC. As protein: CASSQEDSTRGEQYF. V and J are TRBV4-1 and TRBJ2-7, with D possibly being TRBD1 (6 bases). The length of the CDR3 is 15 residues. Germline-derived CDR1 and CDR2 are MGHRA and YSYEKL. Trimming took 0 bases from V and 6 from J, leaving 15 bases between them.